This T cell receptor (beta chain) comes out of a study of CD4 T cells in relation to SARS-CoV-2 and coronaviruses. Of note for this clone: Its antigen remains unknown.

CD4+ T cells from unexposed donors were obtained before the COVID-19 pandemic (2011-2018). Isolation of CD4+ T cells took place after less than 13 days in culture. Cells permitting, SARS-CoV-2 S/N and four cold-coronavirus spikes were tested on unexposed-donor CD4+ T cells. Per germline, CDR1 ENHRY and CDR2 SYGVKD. The ends lost 6 bases at V and 5 bases at J; junction bases unmatched: 13. The CDR3 consists of 16 residues. Findings and caveats of the study: Crossreactive clones expanded significantly less to SARS-CoV-2 than monoreactive clones.

Produced via immunoSEQ multiplex PCR; TCRdb's table is partial and in-frame only. Of some 21,000 clones detected, 74% appear once; the ten largest clones hold 9.5% to 15%. The TCR sequence derives from a human donor in good health. The chain carries TRBV10-3 and TRBJ1-5, with 7 bases that match TRBD1. The sequenced material came from CD4+ T cells from PBMCs, cultured in vitro. CDR3 nucleotide sequence: TGTGCCATCAGCGACCATACCCGGACAGGAGATCAGCCCCAGCATTTT. This encodes CAISDHTRTGDQPQHF.